The present T cell receptor (beta chain) was sequenced within a study of blood T cell repertoires in COVID-19. Whole-study context: Samples representing acute and convalescent COVID-19 were sourced from the United States, Italy and Spain. PBMCs, B-cell-depleted T cells, or T cells provided the cDNA or gDNA that made up the material.

Per the original methods: Cell counts per sample came from amplifying reference gene primers. Produced via immunoSEQ multiplex PCR; TCRdb's table is partial and in-frame only. V and J calls and clone size are copied from that table; D and trimming were computed from the DNA. This table has about 150,000 clones, 80% to 85% appearing once. Germline V gene data show CDR1 as MNHEY and CDR2 as SMNVEV (reference sequence). V shed 1 base and J 3 bases; nucleotides not matched to a gene: 9. The CDR3 has 20 amino acids. The gene calls are TRBV27 and TRBJ2-4, with 16 bases lining up with TRBD2. The sequence came from a man aged 65 to 79 with active or convalescent COVID-19. The sequenced sample was peripheral blood. CDR3 coding DNA: TGTGCCAGCAGTTTATTCGGCCCTGGGACTAGCGGGAGGGGCAAAAACATTCAGTACTTC. This codes for CASSLFGPGTSGRGKNIQYF.